One and the same sample provided the 29 T cell receptor beta chains below, sequenced in a study of T cell responses to AZD1222 COVID-19 vaccine. TCRdb's table, derived via immunoSEQ multiplex PCR, lists solely in-frame clones and lacks some. Of around 130,000 clones listed, roughly 91% are singletons. The input for sequencing was peripheral blood, taken on day 0 of AZD1222 vaccination. Receptors were obtained from an adult in good health.

V gene TRBV7-3 combines with J gene TRBJ2-1; the D is unclear. CDR1 SGHTA and CDR2 FQGTGA come from the germline V gene. V was pared by 4 bases and J by 8 bases, with 12 bases between. This CDR3 has 13 residues. The DNA of the CDR3 is TGTGCCAGCAGCTCCTCTTCTAGACATGAGCAGTTCTTC. This codes for CASSSSSRHEQFF.

The chain joins TRBV7-2 to TRBJ2-3, with 9 bases aligning to TRBD2. The CDR3 consists of 15 residues. V lost 6 bases, J lost 3 bases, and 7 bases stayed unmatched. The germline CDR1 and CDR2 sequences are SGHTA and FQGNSA. CDR3 nucleotides: TGTGCCAGCAGAACAGGACTAGCGTTGACAGATACGCAGTATTTT. Its translation: CASRTGLALTDTQYF.

The V gene is TRBV9, the J gene TRBJ2-7; 7 positions agree with TRBD1. This CDR3 is 15 amino acids long. J was trimmed by 2 bases and V by 0 bases; bases with no gene match: 5. The germline V gene encodes CDR1 SGDLS and CDR2 YYNGEE. CDR3 residues: CASSVEGASPYEQYF. For the CDR3, the DNA is TGTGCCAGCAGCGTAGAGGGGGCGAGCCCCTACGAGCAGTACTTC.

V is TRBV29-1 and J is TRBJ1-2, with D unclear. Looked up from germline, CDR1 is SQVTM and CDR2 is ANQGSEA. This CDR3 has 11 amino acids. V lost 7 bases and J 6 bases, leaving 12 bases between the germline ends. The CDR3 DNA follows: TGCAGCGCGGGCCGGGTGAATGGCTACACCTTC. Its translation: CSAGRVNGYTF.

The chain is built from TRBV28 and TRBJ1-1; possibly TRBD1 for D (5 bases). The CDR3 is 12 amino acids. Per germline, CDR1 MDHEN and CDR2 SYDVKM. Deletions cut 6 bases from V and 10 bases from J, with 15 bases between. CDR3 residues: CASSPSKRGAFF. The CDR3 nucleotides read TGTGCCAGCAGCCCTAGCAAGAGGGGAGCTTTCTTT.

This clone was found once. The CDR3 spells CASSLGLPGLALTGELFF. The DNA of the CDR3 is TGTGCCAGCAGCTTAGGGCTCCCTGGACTAGCTTTGACCGGGGAGCTGTTTTTT. The chain combines TRBV11-3 with TRBJ2-2; 8 nucleotides line up with TRBD2. V gave up 1 base and J gave up 5 bases; unmatched junction bases: 12. Germline V gives CDR1 SGHNT, CDR2 YENEEA. The CDR3 spans 18 residues.

V and J are TRBV14 and TRBJ1-6; D ambiguous. The CDR3 is made up of 13 amino acids. Germline values: CDR1 SGHDN, CDR2 FVKESK. Trimming left V 4 bases short and J 9 bases short, with 10 bases between. CDR3 region: CASSRDILSPLHF. CDR3 sequence (DNA): TGTGCCAGCAGCCGAGACATACTTTCACCCCTCCACTTT.

This sequence joins TRBV7-7 and TRBJ2-1; a possible D gene is TRBD1 (5 bases). The CDR3 loop spans 13 amino acids. Per germline, CDR1 SSHAT and CDR2 FNYEAQ (reference sequence). Trimming took 0 bases from V and 10 from J, leaving 10 bases between them. The CDR3 loop is CASSLAGPGEQFF. The CDR3 bases are TGTGCCAGCAGCTTAGCGGGGCCCGGGGAGCAGTTCTTC.

This clone was picked up one time. The chain links TRBV29-1 to TRBJ1-2, with TRBD1 identical over 10 bases. The CDR3 contains 17 residues. CDR1 and CDR2 (germline): SQVTM, ANQGSEA. With V trimmed by 2 bases and J by 4 bases, 13 bases remained unmatched. In nucleotides, the CDR3 is TGCAGCGTTGAATACGGCAACCGGGACAGGGGCTTCTATGGCTACACCTTC. Its translation: CSVEYGNRDRGFYGYTF. The variable domain in full, completed from reference TRBV29-1 and TRBJ1-2, reads SAVISQKPSRDICQRGTSLTIQCQVDSQVTMMFWYRQQPGQSLTLIATANQGSEATYESGFVIDKFPISRPNLTFSTLTVSNMSPEDSSIYLCSVEYGNRDRGFYGYTFGSGTRLTVV.

The rearrangement uses TRBV18 and TRBJ1-2; the D is unclear. The CDR3 contains 14 residues. The V gene lost 1 base and the J gene lost 2 bases, with 8 bases spanning the gap. Germline assignment: CDR1 KGHSH and CDR2 LQKENI. CDR3 DNA sequence: TGTGCCAGCTCACCACTGGGGAGGAACTATGGCTACACCTTC. Translating it yields CASSPLGRNYGYTF.

V and J are TRBV5-4 and TRBJ2-2; possibly TRBD2 for D (6 bases). V lost 2 bases and J 1 base, leaving 18 bases between the germline ends. Germline V lookup: CDR1 SGHNT, CDR2 YYREEE (reference sequence). The CDR3 totals 18 residues. The CDR3 region has the DNA TGTGCCAGCAGCTTCGGAGGTCTGGCGGGACTGAACACCGGGGAGCTGTTTTTT. Residues: CASSFGGLAGLNTGELFF.

This clone showed up just once. The CDR3, as DNA: TGTGCCAGCAGCTTGGCCGGACTTTCCTACGAGCAGTACTTC. It specifies CASSLAGLSYEQYF. This rearrangement joins TRBV5-8 to TRBJ2-7; a weak D match, TRBD2 (5 bases). V was shortened by 0 bases and J by 1 base, with 8 bases between the two germline ends. CDR1 and CDR2 (germline): SGHTS, YDEGEE. This CDR3 has 14 residues.

This chain uses TRBV4-3 with TRBJ1-2, with D tentatively TRBD1 (5 bases). Germline V lookup: CDR1 LGHNA, CDR2 YSLEER. This CDR3 is built from 15 residues. Trimming cost V 4 bases and J 8 bases, with 20 bases left between them. Here the CDR3 DNA reads TGCGCCAGCAGCCCGTCCAGGGTGGCTTTAGAAGGCTACACCTTC. This gives the protein CASSPSRVALEGYTF.

This sequence joins TRBV27 and TRBJ1-1, with D uncertain. CDR3 size: 16 residues. The germline V gene has CDR1 MNHEY and CDR2 SMNVEV (reference sequence). Trimming left V 3 bases short and J 0 bases short, with 14 bases between. The CDR3 here is CASSLSTVGMNTEAFF. The CDR3 nucleotides are TGTGCCAGCAGTTTGTCGACCGTTGGCATGAACACTGAAGCTTTCTTT.

The gene calls are TRBV9 and TRBJ1-3, with 7 bases aligning to TRBD1. Germline V lookup: CDR1 SGDLS, CDR2 YYNGEE. The CDR3 has 16 residues. J gave up 3 bases and V 0 bases, and 6 bases lay outside the gene matches. CDR3 sequence: CASSVDATGIGNTIYF. The CDR3 region has the DNA TGTGCCAGCAGCGTAGATGCGACAGGGATTGGAAACACCATATATTTT.

The chain's CDR3 is CASRLTSGSSETQYF. CDR3 sequence (DNA): TGCGCCAGCAGGTTGACTAGCGGCTCCTCGGAGACCCAGTACTTC. This chain links TRBV5-1 with TRBJ2-5, with 9 bases lining up with TRBD2. The trim removed 5 bases at V and 5 bases at J, leaving 10 bases unmatched. Germline V gene data show CDR1 as SGHRS and CDR2 as YFSETQ. The CDR3 totals 15 residues. The full variable domain, rest sourced from reference TRBV5-1 and TRBJ2-5, is KAGVTQTPRYLIKTRGQQVTLSCSPISGHRSVSWYQQTPGQGLQFLFEYFSETQRNKGNFPGRFSGRQFSNSRSEMNVSTLELGDSALYLCASRLTSGSSETQYFGPGTRLLVL.

The rearrangement links TRBV18 to TRBJ1-5; unclear D gene. The CDR3 loop spans 12 amino acids. Trimming removed 4 bases from V and 3 bases from J, with 4 bases in between. From germline, CDR1 is KGHSH and CDR2 LQKENI. The CDR3 DNA sequence: TGTGCCAGCTCACATATCAATCAGCCCCAGCATTTT. Translation gives CASSHINQPQHF.

The J gene is TRBJ1-2, the V gene TRBV5-4; D may be TRBD1 (5 bases). Germline V gives CDR1 SGHNT, CDR2 YYREEE (reference sequence). V shed 1 base and J shed 4 bases, with 8 bases lying between them. CDR3 length: 13 amino acids. For the CDR3, the DNA is TGTGCCAGCAGCTTGCCAGGGTCCTATGGCTACACCTTC. Translation: CASSLPGSYGYTF. Using reference TRBV5-4 and TRBJ1-2 for the parts outside the CDR3, the full variable domain is ETGVTQSPTHLIKTRGQQVTLRCSSQSGHNTVSWYQQALGQGPQFIFQYYREEENGRGNFPPRFSGLQFPNYSSELNVNALELDDSALYLCASSLPGSYGYTFGSGTRLTVV.

This sequence joins TRBV18 and TRBJ2-3, with 10 bases aligning to TRBD1. The ends lost 3 bases at V and 5 bases at J; junction bases unmatched: 2. Looked up from germline, CDR1 is KGHSH and CDR2 is LQKENI. This CDR3 spans 14 amino acids. The CDR3 loop is CASSPTGGGDTQYF. In nucleotides, the CDR3 is TGTGCCAGCTCACCGACAGGGGGCGGAGATACGCAGTATTTT.

The V call is TRBV6-2 or TRBV6-3, the J call TRBJ2-1; D is unresolved. Germline-derived CDR1 and CDR2 are MNHEY and SVGEGT. Trimming took 5 bases from V and 0 from J, leaving 8 bases between them. The CDR3 extends over 14 amino acids. CDR3 loop: CASSPTSSYNEQFF. In DNA, the CDR3 is TGTGCCAGCAGTCCCACAAGCTCCTACAATGAGCAGTTCTTC.

The V and J genes are TRBV27 and TRBJ2-2, with TRBD2 matching over 12 bases. This CDR3 comprises 19 residues. CDR1 and CDR2 from the germline V gene are MNHEY and SMNVEV (reference sequence). Trimming removed 0 bases from V and 6 bases from J; junction bases left unmatched: 11. CDR3 residues: CASSLSRLAGAIGAGELFF. For the CDR3, the DNA is TGTGCCAGCAGTTTATCTCGACTAGCGGGGGCCATAGGAGCCGGGGAGCTGTTTTTT.

The rearrangement links TRBV15 to TRBJ2-7; D might be TRBD1 or TRBD2, each matching 5 bases. This CDR3 has 15 residues. Trimming stripped 0 bases from V and 3 bases from J, with 12 bases between. Germline V gives CDR1 LNHNV, CDR2 YYDKDF (reference sequence). The CDR3 protein is CATSRDQGPNYEQYF. CDR3 DNA: TGTGCCACCAGCAGAGATCAGGGACCTAACTACGAGCAGTACTTC.

The CDR3 region has the DNA TGTGCCAGCAGCCAGCGGCAGGGTCCAGGGGAGCTGTTTTTT. Its translation: CASSQRQGPGELFF. The chain is built from TRBV3-1 (or the pseudogene TRBV3-2) and TRBJ2-2, with D possibly matching TRBD1 (5 bases). CDR3 length: 14 amino acids. Deletions cut 3 bases from V and 8 bases from J, with 13 bases between. CDR1 and CDR2 (germline): LGHDT, YNNKEL (reference sequence).

This clone was seen more than once but under ten times. The chain uses TRBV19 and TRBJ2-1; D not resolved. Germline V gives CDR1 LNHDA, CDR2 SQIVND (reference sequence). Trimming took off 6 bases at V and 0 bases at J, with 9 bases between the two ends. The CDR3 covers 14 residues. The CDR3 DNA follows: TGTGCCAGTAGCCTTTCACTCTCCTACAATGAGCAGTTCTTC. Translated: CASSLSLSYNEQFF. Combining the CDR3 with reference TRBV19 and TRBJ2-1 gives the whole variable domain DGGITQSPKYLFRKEGQNVTLSCEQNLNHDAMYWYRQDPGQGLRLIYYSQIVNDFQKGDIAEGYSVSREKKESFPLTVTSAQKNPTAFYLCASSLSLSYNEQFFGPGTRLTVL.

This clone showed up just once. This rearrangement joins TRBV11-3 to TRBJ2-3, with TRBD1 identical over 12 bases. The CDR3 totals 16 residues. Germline V CDR1 and CDR2: SGHNT, YENEEA. J gave up 4 bases and V 4 bases, and 6 bases lay outside the gene matches. CDR3 coding DNA: TGTGCCAGCAGCTCCGGGACAGGGGGCGGGGCAGATACGCAGTATTTT. Amino acids: CASSSGTGGGADTQYF. The full variable domain, its missing parts supplied by reference TRBV11-3 and TRBJ2-3, is EAGVVQSPRYKIIEKKQPVAFWCNPISGHNTLYWYLQNLGQGPELLIRYENEEAVDDSQLPKDRFSAERLKGVDSTLKIQPAELGDSAVYLCASSSGTGGGADTQYFGPGTRLTVL.

The CDR3 bases are TGTGCCAGCAGCCTCGGGGGAGGGGAGACCCAGTACTTC. Translating it yields CASSLGGGETQYF. The J gene is TRBJ2-5, the V gene TRBV5-4; TRBD2 aligns across 7 bases. This CDR3 contains 13 residues. V trimming: 4 bases; J trimming: 5 bases; junction bases outside the gene matches: 5. The germline V gene has CDR1 SGHNT and CDR2 YYREEE (reference sequence).

This clone was detected only a few times. This rearrangement joins TRBV7-2 to TRBJ2-5; the D is unclear. Germline loops: CDR1 SGHTA, CDR2 FQGNSA. V lost 1 base and J lost 1, with 7 bases in between. The CDR3 length is 14 residues. The chain's CDR3 is CASSLGAIQETQYF. In DNA form, the CDR3 reads TGTGCCAGCAGCTTAGGGGCTATCCAAGAGACCCAGTACTTC.

The J gene is TRBJ1-5, the V gene TRBV7-8, with TRBD1 identical over 7 bases. CDR1 is SGHVS, CDR2 FQNEAQ, per germline. V lost 1 base and J lost 6; bases outside the gene matches: 3. The CDR3 is made up of 14 amino acids. The DNA of the CDR3 is TGTGCCAGCAGCTTAGGACAGGGATCTCAGCCCCAGCATTTT. Encoded protein: CASSLGQGSQPQHF. The full variable domain, rest sourced from reference TRBV7-8 and TRBJ1-5, is GAGVSQSPRYKVAKRGQDVALRCDPISGHVSLFWYQQALGQGPEFLTYFQNEAQLDKSGLPSDRFFAERPEGSVSTLKIQRTQQEDSAVYLCASSLGQGSQPQHFGDGTRLSIL.

This chain joins TRBV5-1 and TRBJ1-2; D gene ambiguous. The V gene's germline CDR1 is SGHRS and CDR2 YFSETQ. The CDR3 is made up of 13 amino acids. V gave up 0 bases and J gave up 7 bases, with 10 bases separating them. Written as DNA, the CDR3 is TGCGCCAGCAGCTTGGAAGGGCACTCTGGCTACACCTTC. This codes for CASSLEGHSGYTF.